This T cell receptor (beta chain) was recovered during a study of STAT5B mutations in CD4+ large granular lymphocyte leukemia. This was a survey-level run. Original analysis: Lowest detectable productive clonotype frequency was 2.59 x 10-5. TCRdb's copy holds only in-frame clones and misses some; the assay was immunoSEQ multiplex PCR. For V, J and clone size, that table is used; D and trimming come from the DNA. The sample includes fewer than 50,000 clones, approximately 84% of them seen just once. The CDR3 totals 13 residues. In germline, CDR1 is SGHTA, CDR2 FQGTGA. The V gene lost 2 bases and the J gene lost 2 bases, with 6 bases spanning the gap.

What was sequenced was CD4+ T cells from blood buffy coats. V is TRBV7-3 and J is TRBJ1-1; D uncertain. This TCR was recovered from a human donor in good health. As DNA, the CDR3 is TGTGCCAGCAGCTTAGTTACCAACACTGAAGCTTTCTTT. Translated, it gives CASSLVTNTEAFF.